This entry describes one T cell receptor beta chain. The germline V and J ends were trimmed by 2 bases and 3 bases, with 10 bases remaining between them. CDR3 length equals 14 residues. CDR1 is LGHDT and CDR2 is YNNKEL in the germline V gene (reference sequence). The sample originates from a study of CD8 T cells in Susac syndrome. Study-wide context: Patients with Susac syndrome were therapy-naive, on corticosteroids, or on intravenous immunoglobulin alone at the time that blood was drawn.

Reverse transcription of roughly 0.45 to 1 ug RNA was carried out with random hexamers. Amplification of TCR beta CDR3 spanned 54 Vbeta and 13 Jbeta via immunoSEQ multiplex PCR. TCRdb re-analysed the immunoSEQ multiplex PCR reads in MiXCR, keeping a single row per CDR3 protein. The table shows 200,000 to 300,000 distinct CDR3 sequences, with less than 96% occurring only once. The TCR was taken from a human donor with Susac syndrome. Material for sequencing was CD4+ T cells from PBMCs. V is TRBV3-1 and J is TRBJ2-5, with D hard to call. CDR3 sequence reads: CASSQRLAKETQYF. CDR3 in DNA: TGTGCCAGCAGCCAACGGTTGGCGAAAGAGACCCAGTACTTC.